The clone carrying this T cell receptor beta chain was seen only a few times. Its target is not known. This sample stems from a study of blood T cells in healthy people across ages. Sample-barcoded 5' priming and a J-beta primer mix drove a second PCR of 7 to 11 cycles. TCRdb itself ran the 5' RACE reads through MiXCR, one entry per CDR3 protein. The top ten clones hold under 4.5% of a sample with about 800,000 distinct CDR3 sequences, 20% to 30% of them seen once. The V end lost 10 bases, the J end lost 3 bases, and 15 bases lay between the germline ends. Per germline, CDR1 ENHRY and CDR2 SYGVKD. The CDR3 consists of 13 residues. Findings of the study overall: Since the PBMCs were unsorted, naive and antigen-experienced cells could not be conclusively compared. Among long-lived donors, naive CD4+ cells were more numerous and diversity higher than in aged donors.

These data were likewise used in another study, on T cells of mothers and their children. As that report states: Three mothers and their six children, all healthy Caucasians, donated. Overlap ran slightly, non-significantly higher for related than unrelated mother-child pairs.

Sequencing input: blood. V and J are TRBV10-3 and TRBJ1-1; D uncertain. This sequence originates from a boy aged 10-17 years in good health. The CDR3 is CATEWGADTEAFF. CDR3 DNA: TGTGCCACCGAATGGGGAGCGGACACTGAAGCTTTCTTT.